Here is one TCR beta chain with its context. This sample was taken from a study of blood T cell repertoires in COVID-19. Overall study context: COVID-19 samples, acute and convalescent, were from the United States, Italy and Spain. In each case, the material was cDNA or gDNA derived from T cells, B-cell-depleted T cells, or PBMCs.

Participant ages covered about 18 to 90 years across around 22 US areas. Clones were sequenced by immunoSEQ multiplex PCR, and TCRdb holds only the in-frame ones, with some missing. The data show 310,000 or so clones, roughly 86% seen once. The germline V and J ends were trimmed by 2 bases and 8 bases, with 18 bases remaining between them. This CDR3 contains 15 residues. Germline V CDR1 and CDR2: MDHEN, SYDVKM. This chain joins TRBV28 and TRBJ1-2; the D gene is possibly TRBD1 (5 bases). The sequencing input was PBMCs or T cells enriched from blood (not recorded which). The sequence derives from a woman between 18 and 29 years old who had recovered from COVID-19. The CDR3 protein is CASSLSGREGEGYTF. In nucleotides, the CDR3 is TGTGCCAGCAGTTTAAGCGGCAGGGAGGGCGAGGGCTACACCTTC.